Described below is a single T cell receptor (beta chain) sequence and its context. The target antigen is unknown. This CDR3 is built from 19 residues. Trimming removed 6 bases from V and 4 bases from J; junction bases left unmatched: 22. Per the germline V gene, CDR1 is SQVTM and CDR2 is ANQGSEA. This sample is drawn from a study of CD8+ T cells in alopecia areata. In the study overall: Tofacitinib administration to treated patients was oral, at 5 to 10 mg twice daily. The tofacitinib course ran for 6 to 18 months and was followed by 6 months off drug. Findings and caveats of the study: Lesional scalp exceeded normal scalp in clonality, especially in alopecia totalis/universalis. Throughout tofacitinib, many expanded lesional clones continued to persist in scalp and blood.

Extraction and reverse transcription of RNA yielded cDNA as the sequencing template. This table comes from immunoSEQ multiplex PCR, and its TCRdb copy is limited to in-frame clones, with some not included. The sample shows over 150,000 clones, around 59% of them seen only once. Treatment defined: oral pan-JAK inhibitor, 5-10 mg twice daily. The sequence was collected from a human donor with alopecia areata. The chain joins TRBV29-1 to TRBJ2-7, with TRBD1 matching over 12 bases. Sequencing was performed on CD4+ T cells sorted from blood, taken at week 24, from a patient treated with tofacitinib. The CDR3 coding sequence is TGCAGCGTCTCTTTCTTCGGGACAGGGGGCTTGAGAATGAGGTACGAGCAGTACTTC. It yields the protein CSVSFFGTGGLRMRYEQYF.